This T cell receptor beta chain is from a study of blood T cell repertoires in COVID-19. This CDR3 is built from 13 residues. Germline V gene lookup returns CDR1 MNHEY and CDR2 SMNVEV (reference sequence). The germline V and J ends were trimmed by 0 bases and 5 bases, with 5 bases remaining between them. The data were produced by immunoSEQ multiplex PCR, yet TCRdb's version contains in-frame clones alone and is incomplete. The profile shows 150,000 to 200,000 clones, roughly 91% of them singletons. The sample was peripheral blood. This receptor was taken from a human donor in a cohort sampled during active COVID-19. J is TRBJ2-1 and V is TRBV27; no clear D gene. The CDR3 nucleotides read TGTGCCAGCAGTTTATCGACTGACAATGAGCAGTTCTTC. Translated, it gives CASSLSTDNEQFF.